This T cell receptor (beta chain) was profiled in a study of blood T cell repertoires in COVID-19. The CDR3 consists of 13 residues. Germline V lookup: CDR1 SQVTM, CDR2 ANQGSEA. V gave up 1 base and J gave up 2 bases; unmatched junction bases: 1. Two consecutive negative NP/OP PCR tests, clearance, or resolved symptoms defined Cohort 3 recovery. Produced via immunoSEQ multiplex PCR; TCRdb's table is partial and in-frame only. The sample lists nearly 350,000 clones, more than 85% occurring once. Sequences were obtained from PBMCs or T cells enriched from blood (not recorded which). The chain joins TRBV29-1 to TRBJ1-2, with 7 bases fitting TRBD1. The sequence was obtained from a woman aged 30 to 39 who had recovered from COVID-19. CDR3 DNA sequence: TGCAGCGTTGAAGGACAGGGCAACTATGGCTACACCTTC. The encoded protein is CSVEGQGNYGYTF.